The clone carrying this TCR beta chain was seen repeatedly, ten times or more. What it binds is unknown. This sample was taken from a study of T-cell memory formation after mild COVID-19. The V gene's germline CDR1 is SGHRS and CDR2 YFSETQ. This CDR3 contains 16 residues. With V trimmed by 0 bases and J by 3 bases, 9 bases remained unmatched. TCRdb re-derived calls from the 5' RACE reads in MiXCR, one entry per CDR3 protein. This sample has 350,000 to 500,000 distinct CDR3 sequences; 15% to 20% occur once, and the top ten carry about a fifth. Study-level results: Specificity for SARS-CoV-2 was not confirmed among the second-wave clones peaking on day 37.

The sample consisted of PBMCs or a T cell subset sorted from them (not recorded which). The chain couples TRBV5-1 to TRBJ2-7; TRBD1 agrees at 7 bases. This clonotype originated in a man between 18 and 35 years old who had mild COVID-19 (a few samples of this study predate the infection). Cell type and time point are not known. CDR3 in DNA: TGCGCCAGCAGCTTGGAACCCAGGGGGATGGGCTACGAGCAGTACTTC. Translating it yields CASSLEPRGMGYEQYF.